This T cell receptor (beta chain) is from a study of beta chain features in type 1 diabetes. The length of the CDR3 is 14 residues. Between the trimmed V and J ends, which lost 1 base and 2 bases, there was a span of 9 bases. CDR1 LNHNV and CDR2 YYDKDF come from the germline V gene (reference sequence). Of the isolated RNA, all was reverse transcribed, and so the sequenced material was expressed TCRB transcripts. TCRdb's copy holds only in-frame clones and misses some; the assay was immunoSEQ multiplex PCR. The repertoire includes approximately 84,000 clones, approximately 32% of them detected once, and 0.45% sits in the top ten.

This TCR was recovered from a woman under 30 in good health. The rearrangement links TRBV15 to TRBJ2-7; the D gene is possibly TRBD1 (5 bases). Sequenced input: stem cell memory CD4+ T cells from blood. CDR3 DNA sequence: TGTGCCACCAGCAGAGGTCAGGGCCCCTACGAGCAGTACTTC. As protein: CATSRGQGPYEQYF.